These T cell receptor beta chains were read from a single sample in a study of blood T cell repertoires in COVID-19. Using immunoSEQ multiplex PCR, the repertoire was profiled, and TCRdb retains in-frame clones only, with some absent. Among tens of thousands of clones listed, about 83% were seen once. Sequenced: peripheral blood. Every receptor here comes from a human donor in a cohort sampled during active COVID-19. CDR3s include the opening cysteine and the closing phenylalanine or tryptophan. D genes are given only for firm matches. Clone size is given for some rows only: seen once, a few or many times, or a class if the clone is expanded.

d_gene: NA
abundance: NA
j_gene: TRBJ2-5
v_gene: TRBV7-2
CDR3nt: TGTGCCAGCAGCTTCTCCCCCCCGGAGACCCAGTACTTC
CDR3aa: CASSFSPPETQYF

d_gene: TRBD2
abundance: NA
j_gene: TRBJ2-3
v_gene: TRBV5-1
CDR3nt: TGCGCCAGCAGCGACCCTAGCGGAAGCACAGATACGCAGTATTTT
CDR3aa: CASSDPSGSTDTQYF

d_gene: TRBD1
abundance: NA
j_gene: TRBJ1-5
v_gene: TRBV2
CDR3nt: TGTGCCAGCAGCAAATTACAGGGGGGGAATCAGCCCCAGCATTTT
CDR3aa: CASSKLQGGNQPQHF

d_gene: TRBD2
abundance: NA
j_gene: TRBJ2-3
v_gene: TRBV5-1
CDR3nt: TGCGCCAGCAGCTTGGTCGGGGGAGCGGGAGGGACAGATACGCAGTATTTT
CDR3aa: CASSLVGGAGGTDTQYF

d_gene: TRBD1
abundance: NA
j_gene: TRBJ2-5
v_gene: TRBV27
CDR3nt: TGTGCCAGCAGGACAGGGAGTGTTGGGACCCAGTACTTC
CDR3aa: CASRTGSVGTQYF

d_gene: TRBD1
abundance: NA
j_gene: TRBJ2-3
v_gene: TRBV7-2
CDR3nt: TGTGCCAGCAGTTCACCGACAGGGGGTATTGCTAGCACAGATACGCAGTATTTT
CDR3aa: CASSSPTGGIASTDTQYF

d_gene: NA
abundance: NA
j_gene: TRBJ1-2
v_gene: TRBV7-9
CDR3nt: TGTGCCAGCAGCGTGTGGTCGGGAGATCTTTCTAACTATGGCTACACCTTC
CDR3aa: CASSVWSGDLSNYGYTF

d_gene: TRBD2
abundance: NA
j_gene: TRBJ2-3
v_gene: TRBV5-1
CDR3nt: TGCGCCAGCAGCTTGGGAACTAGCGGGGTTCCCACAGATACGCAGTATTTT
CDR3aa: CASSLGTSGVPTDTQYF

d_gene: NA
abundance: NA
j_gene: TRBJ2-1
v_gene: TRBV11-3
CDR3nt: TGTGCCAGCAGCTCGGACTCACTCCACAATGAGCAGTTCTTC
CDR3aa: CASSSDSLHNEQFF

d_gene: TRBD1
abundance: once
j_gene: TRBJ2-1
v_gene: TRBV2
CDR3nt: TGTGCCAGCAGTGACTTACAGGGGGGTTACAATGAGCAGTTCTTC
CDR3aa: CASSDLQGGYNEQFF

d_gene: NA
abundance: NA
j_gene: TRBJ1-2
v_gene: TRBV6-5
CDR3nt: TGTGCCAGCAGGGCAGAATCTGCTAACTATGGCTACACCTTC
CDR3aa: CASRAESANYGYTF

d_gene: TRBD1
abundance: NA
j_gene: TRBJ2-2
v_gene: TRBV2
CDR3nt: TGTGCCAGCAACGGACAGGGGATGACCGGGGAGCTGTTTTTT
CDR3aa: CASNGQGMTGELFF

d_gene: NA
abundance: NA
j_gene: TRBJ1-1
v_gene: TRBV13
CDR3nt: TGTGCCAGCAGCTTGGGCAAAATGAACACTGAAGCTTTCTTT
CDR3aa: CASSLGKMNTEAFF

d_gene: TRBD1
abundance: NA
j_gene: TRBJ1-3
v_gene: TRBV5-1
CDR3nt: TGCGCCAGCAGCTTGGGTGGGTCGACAGGGACAGGAAACACCATATATTTT
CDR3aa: CASSLGGSTGTGNTIYF

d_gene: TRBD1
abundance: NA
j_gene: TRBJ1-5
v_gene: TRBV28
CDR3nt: TGTGCCAGCGGGACAGGGGGCCAGCCCCAGCATTTT
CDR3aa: CASGTGGQPQHF

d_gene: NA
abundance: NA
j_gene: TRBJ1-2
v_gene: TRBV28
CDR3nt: TGTGCCAGCCTCCCGAAGGGAGGGATCTATGGCTACACCTTC
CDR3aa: CASLPKGGIYGYTF

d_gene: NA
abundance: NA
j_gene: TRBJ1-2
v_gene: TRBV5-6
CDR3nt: TGTGCCAGCAGCTGGTCGGGGTATGGCTACACCTTC
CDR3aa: CASSWSGYGYTF

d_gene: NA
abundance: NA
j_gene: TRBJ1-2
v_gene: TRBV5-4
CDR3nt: TGTGCCAGCAGCGCGCGCACAGGCGGTAGTAGTGGCTACACCTTC
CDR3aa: CASSARTGGSSGYTF

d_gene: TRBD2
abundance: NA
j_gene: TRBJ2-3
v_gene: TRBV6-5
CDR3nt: TGTGCCAGCAAAGGCATGTCTAGCGGGACAGATACGCAGTATTTT
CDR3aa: CASKGMSSGTDTQYF

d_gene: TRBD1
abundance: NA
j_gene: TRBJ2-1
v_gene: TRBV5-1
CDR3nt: TGCGCCAGCAGCTCCGACAGGGGGATATACAATGAGCAGTTCTTC
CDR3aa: CASSSDRGIYNEQFF

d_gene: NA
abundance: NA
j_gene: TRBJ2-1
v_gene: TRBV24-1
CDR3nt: TGTGCCACCAGTGATTCTGACAGTCGCTCCTACAATGAGCAGTTCTTC
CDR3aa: CATSDSDSRSYNEQFF

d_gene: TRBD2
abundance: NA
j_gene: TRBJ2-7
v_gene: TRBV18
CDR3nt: TGTGCCAGCTCTAGGACTAGCGGGAAAGAGCAGTACTTC
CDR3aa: CASSRTSGKEQYF

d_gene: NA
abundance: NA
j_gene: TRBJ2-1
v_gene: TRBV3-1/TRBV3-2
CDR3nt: TGTGCCAGCAGCCAAGATCAGGGTGAGCAGTTCTTC
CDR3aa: CASSQDQGEQFF

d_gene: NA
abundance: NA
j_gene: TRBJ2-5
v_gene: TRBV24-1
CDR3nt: TGTGCCACCAGGAGAGAGACCCAGTACTTC
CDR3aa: CATRRETQYF

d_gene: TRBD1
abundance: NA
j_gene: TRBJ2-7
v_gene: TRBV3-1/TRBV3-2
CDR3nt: TGTGCCAGCAGCCAGTCCGGCGACAGGGTTTACGAGCAGTACTTC
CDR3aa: CASSQSGDRVYEQYF

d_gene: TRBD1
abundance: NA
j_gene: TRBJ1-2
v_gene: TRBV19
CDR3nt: TGTGCCAGTAGCACCCAGACCGGGACAGTGTACTATGGCTACACCTTC
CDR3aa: CASSTQTGTVYYGYTF

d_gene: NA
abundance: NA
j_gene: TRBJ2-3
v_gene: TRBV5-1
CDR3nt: TGCGCCAGCAGCTTGCAACGGGACACAGATACGCAGTATTTT
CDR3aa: CASSLQRDTDTQYF

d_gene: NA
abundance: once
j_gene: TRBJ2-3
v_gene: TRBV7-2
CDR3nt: TGTGCCAGCAGCTTAAACAGGGCTGCAGATACGCAGTATTTT
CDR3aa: CASSLNRAADTQYF

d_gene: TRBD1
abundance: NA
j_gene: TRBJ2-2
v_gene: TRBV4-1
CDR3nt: TGCGCCAGCAGCCTGGGACAGGGGTATCACGGGGAGCTGTTTTTT
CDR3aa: CASSLGQGYHGELFF

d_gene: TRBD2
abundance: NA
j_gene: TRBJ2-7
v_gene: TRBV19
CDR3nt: TGTGCCAGTAGTATAAGCGGGGGTGATTCCTACGAGCAGTACTTC
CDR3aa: CASSISGGDSYEQYF

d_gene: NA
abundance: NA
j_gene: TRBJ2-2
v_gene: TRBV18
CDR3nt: TGTGCCAGCTCACCACAGGACTGGGCCACCGGGGAGCTGTTTTTT
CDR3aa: CASSPQDWATGELFF

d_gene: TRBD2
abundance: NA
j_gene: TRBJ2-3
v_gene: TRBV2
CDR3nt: TGTGCCAGCAGTCCCGGGACTAGCGTTGCAGATACGCAGTATTTT
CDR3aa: CASSPGTSVADTQYF

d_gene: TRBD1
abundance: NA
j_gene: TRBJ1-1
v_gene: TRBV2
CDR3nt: TGTGCCAGCAGTCTAAGGGGGCCCGACACTGAAGCTTTCTTT
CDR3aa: CASSLRGPDTEAFF

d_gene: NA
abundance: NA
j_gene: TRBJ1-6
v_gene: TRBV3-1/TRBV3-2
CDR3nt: TGTGCCAGCAGCCAAGGCTACAGCCATCATTCACCCCTCCACTTT
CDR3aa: CASSQGYSHHSPLHF

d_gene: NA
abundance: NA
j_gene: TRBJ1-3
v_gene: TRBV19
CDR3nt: TGTGCCAGTCGAAGAACGACAGCTACCTCTGGAAACACCATATATTTT
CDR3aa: CASRRTTATSGNTIYF

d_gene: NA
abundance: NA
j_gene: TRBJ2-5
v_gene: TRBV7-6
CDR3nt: TGTGCCAGCAGCTTAGTGGCGGGGAACCAAGAGACCCAGTACTTC
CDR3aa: CASSLVAGNQETQYF

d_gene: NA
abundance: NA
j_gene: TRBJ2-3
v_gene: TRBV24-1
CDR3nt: TGTGCCACCAGTCTTACGGGAGAATACGCAGATACGCAGTATTTT
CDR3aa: CATSLTGEYADTQYF

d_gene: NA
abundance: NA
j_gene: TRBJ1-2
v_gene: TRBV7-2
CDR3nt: TGTGCCAGCGCCCCCGGAGGGGACTATGGCTACACCTTC
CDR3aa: CASAPGGDYGYTF

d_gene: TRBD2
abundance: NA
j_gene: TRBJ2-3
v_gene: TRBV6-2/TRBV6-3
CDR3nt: TGTGCCAGCAGTTACGGGTCTAGCGGGAGGGATACGCAGTATTTT
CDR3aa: CASSYGSSGRDTQYF

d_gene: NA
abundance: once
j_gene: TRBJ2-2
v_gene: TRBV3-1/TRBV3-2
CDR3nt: TGTGCCAGCAGCCAAAATGGCATAAACACCGGGGAGCTGTTTTTT
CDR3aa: CASSQNGINTGELFF

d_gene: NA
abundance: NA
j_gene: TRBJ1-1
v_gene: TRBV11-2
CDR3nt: TGTGCCAGCAGCTTAGGGCCTGAAGCTTTCTTT
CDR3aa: CASSLGPEAFF

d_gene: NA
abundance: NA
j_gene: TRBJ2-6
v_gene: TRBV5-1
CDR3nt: TGCGCCAGCAGCTTGGAATCATCTGGGGCCAACGTCCTGACTTTC
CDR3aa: CASSLESSGANVLTF

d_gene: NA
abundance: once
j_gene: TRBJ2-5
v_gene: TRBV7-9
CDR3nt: TGTGCCAGCACCCCGGGGGCTAGCGGCAGGGAGACCCAGTACTTC
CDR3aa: CASTPGASGRETQYF

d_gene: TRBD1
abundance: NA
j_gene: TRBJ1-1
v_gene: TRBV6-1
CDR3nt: TGTGCCAGCAGTGAAGGAGGGGACAGCCTGAAGCGTGGAGCTTTCTTT
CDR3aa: CASSEGGDSLKRGAFF

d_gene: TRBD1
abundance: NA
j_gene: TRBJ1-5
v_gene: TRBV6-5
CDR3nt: TGTGCCAGCAGAGGACAGGGGGTGACGAATCAGCCCCAGCATTTT
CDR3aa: CASRGQGVTNQPQHF

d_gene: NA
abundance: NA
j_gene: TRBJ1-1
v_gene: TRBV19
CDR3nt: TGTGCCAGTAGTATACGGGGGGAGACTGAAGCTTTCTTT
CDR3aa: CASSIRGETEAFF

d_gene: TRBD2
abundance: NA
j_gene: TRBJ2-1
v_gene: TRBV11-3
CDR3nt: TGTGCCAGCAGCTCGGGACTAGGAGAGCAGTTCTTC
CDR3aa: CASSSGLGEQFF

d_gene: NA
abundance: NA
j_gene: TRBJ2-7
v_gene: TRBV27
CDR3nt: TGTGCCAGCAGTTACAGTATGCAGGGCTACGAGCAGTACTTC
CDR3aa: CASSYSMQGYEQYF

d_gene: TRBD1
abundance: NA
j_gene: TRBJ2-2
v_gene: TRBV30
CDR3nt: TGTGCCTGGAGTGTAAGCCGAACAGGGGACACCGGGGAGCTGTTTTTT
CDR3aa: CAWSVSRTGDTGELFF

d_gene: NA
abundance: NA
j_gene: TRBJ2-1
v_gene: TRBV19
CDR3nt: TGTGCCAGTAAGAAGGAGAGCTCCTACAATGAGCAGTTCTTC
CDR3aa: CASKKESSYNEQFF

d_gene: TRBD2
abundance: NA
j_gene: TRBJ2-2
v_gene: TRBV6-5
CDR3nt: TGTGCCAGTAAACGGGACTACGACACCGGGGAGCTGTTTTTT
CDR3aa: CASKRDYDTGELFF

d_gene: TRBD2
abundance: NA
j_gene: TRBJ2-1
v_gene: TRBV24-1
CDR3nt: TGTGCCACCGGACGACTAGCGGGAGGACGGGGCAATGAGCAGTTCTTC
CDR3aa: CATGRLAGGRGNEQFF

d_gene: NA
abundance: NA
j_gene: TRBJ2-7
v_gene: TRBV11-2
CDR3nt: TGTGCCAGCAGCTTAGAGGCAGGCGGGTACGAGCAGTACTTC
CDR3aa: CASSLEAGGYEQYF

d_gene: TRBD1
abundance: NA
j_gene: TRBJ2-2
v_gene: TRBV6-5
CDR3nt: TGTGCCAGCAGGCAAAACAGGGGCGTCACCGGGGAGCTGTTTTTT
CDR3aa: CASRQNRGVTGELFF

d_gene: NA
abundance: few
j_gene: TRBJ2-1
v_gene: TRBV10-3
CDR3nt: TGTGCCATCCGTTATAGTGAAGTATACAATGAGCAGTTCTTC
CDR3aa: CAIRYSEVYNEQFF